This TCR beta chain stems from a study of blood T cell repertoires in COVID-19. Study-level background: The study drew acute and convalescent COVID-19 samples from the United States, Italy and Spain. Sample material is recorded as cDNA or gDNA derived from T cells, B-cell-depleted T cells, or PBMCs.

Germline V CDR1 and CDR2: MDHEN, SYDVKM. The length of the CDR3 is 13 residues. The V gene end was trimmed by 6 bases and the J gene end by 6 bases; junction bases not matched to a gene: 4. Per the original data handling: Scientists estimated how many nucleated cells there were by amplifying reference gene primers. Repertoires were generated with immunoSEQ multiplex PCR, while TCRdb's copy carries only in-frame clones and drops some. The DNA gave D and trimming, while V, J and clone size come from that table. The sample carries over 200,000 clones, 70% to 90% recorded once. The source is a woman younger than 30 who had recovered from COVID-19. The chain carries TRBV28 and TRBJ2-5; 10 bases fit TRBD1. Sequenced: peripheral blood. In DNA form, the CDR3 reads TGTGCCAGCAGCCCCGACAGGGGGCAGACCCAGTACTTC. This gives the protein CASSPDRGQTQYF.